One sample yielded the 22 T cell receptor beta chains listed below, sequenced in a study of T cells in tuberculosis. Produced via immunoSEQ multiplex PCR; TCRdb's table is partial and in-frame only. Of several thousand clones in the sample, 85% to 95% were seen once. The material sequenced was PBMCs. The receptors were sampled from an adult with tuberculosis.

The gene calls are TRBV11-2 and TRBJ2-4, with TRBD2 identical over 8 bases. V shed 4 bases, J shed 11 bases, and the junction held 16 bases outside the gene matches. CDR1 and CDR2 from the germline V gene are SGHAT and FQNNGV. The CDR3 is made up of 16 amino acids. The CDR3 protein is CASSSPETSETSVQYF. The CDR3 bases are TGTGCCAGCAGCTCCCCCGAGACTAGCGAAACGTCGGTTCAGTACTTC.

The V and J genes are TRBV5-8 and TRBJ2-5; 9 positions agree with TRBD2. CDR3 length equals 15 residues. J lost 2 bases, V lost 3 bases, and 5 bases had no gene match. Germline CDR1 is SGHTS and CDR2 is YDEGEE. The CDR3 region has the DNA TGTGCCAGCAGCTCTATAGCGGGGGCTCAAGAGACCCAGTACTTC. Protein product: CASSSIAGAQETQYF.

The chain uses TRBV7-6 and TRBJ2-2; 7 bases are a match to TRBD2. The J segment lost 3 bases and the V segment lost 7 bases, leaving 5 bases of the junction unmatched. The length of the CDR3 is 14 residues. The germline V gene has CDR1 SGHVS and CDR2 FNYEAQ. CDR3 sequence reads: CASKGGGHTGELFF. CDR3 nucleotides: TGTGCCAGCAAAGGCGGGGGTCACACCGGGGAGCTGTTTTTT. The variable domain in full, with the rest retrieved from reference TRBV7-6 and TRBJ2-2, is GAGVSQSPRYKVTKRGQDVALRCDPISGHVSLYWYRQALGQGPEFLTYFNYEAQQDKSGLPNDRFSAERPEGSISTLTIQRTEQRDSAMYRCASKGGGHTGELFFGEGSRLTVL.

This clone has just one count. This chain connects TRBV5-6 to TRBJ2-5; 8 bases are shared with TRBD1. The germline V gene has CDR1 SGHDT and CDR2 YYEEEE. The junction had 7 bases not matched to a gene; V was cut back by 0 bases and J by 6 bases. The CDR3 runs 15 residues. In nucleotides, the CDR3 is TGTGCCAGCAGCTTGGGGGGTGACAGGGGCAAGACCCAGTACTTC. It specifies CASSLGGDRGKTQYF.

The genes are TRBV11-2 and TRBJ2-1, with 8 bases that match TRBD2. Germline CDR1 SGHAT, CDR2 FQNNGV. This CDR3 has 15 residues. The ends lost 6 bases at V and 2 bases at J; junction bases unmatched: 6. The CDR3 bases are TGTGCCAGCAGGCGACTAGCGCGCCCCTACAATGAGCAGTTCTTC. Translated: CASRRLARPYNEQFF.

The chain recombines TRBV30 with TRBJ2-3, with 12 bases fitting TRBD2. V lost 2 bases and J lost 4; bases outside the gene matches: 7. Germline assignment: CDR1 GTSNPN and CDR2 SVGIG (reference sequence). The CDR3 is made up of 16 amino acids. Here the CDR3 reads CAWSKGLAGGPDTQYF. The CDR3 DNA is TGTGCCTGGAGTAAGGGCCTAGCGGGAGGGCCAGATACGCAGTATTTT.

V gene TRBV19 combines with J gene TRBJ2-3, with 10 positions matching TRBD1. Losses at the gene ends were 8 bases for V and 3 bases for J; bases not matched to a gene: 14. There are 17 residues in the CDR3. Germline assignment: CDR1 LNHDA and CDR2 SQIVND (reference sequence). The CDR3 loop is CASCAARGQGETDTQYF. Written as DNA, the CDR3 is TGTGCCAGTTGCGCCGCCCGCGGACAGGGGGAGACAGATACGCAGTATTTT.

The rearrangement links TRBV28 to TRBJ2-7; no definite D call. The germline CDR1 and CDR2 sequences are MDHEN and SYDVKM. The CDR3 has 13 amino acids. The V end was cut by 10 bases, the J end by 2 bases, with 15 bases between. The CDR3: CATSSQSPYEQYF. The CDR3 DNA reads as TGTGCCACGTCCAGTCAGTCCCCCTACGAGCAGTACTTC.

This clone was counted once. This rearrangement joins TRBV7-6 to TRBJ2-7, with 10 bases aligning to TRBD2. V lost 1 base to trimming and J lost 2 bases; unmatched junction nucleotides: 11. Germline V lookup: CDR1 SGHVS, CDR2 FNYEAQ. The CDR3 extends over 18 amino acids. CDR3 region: CASSLEGTSDYGTYEQYF. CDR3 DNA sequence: TGTGCCAGCAGCTTAGAAGGGACTAGCGACTACGGGACCTACGAGCAGTACTTC.

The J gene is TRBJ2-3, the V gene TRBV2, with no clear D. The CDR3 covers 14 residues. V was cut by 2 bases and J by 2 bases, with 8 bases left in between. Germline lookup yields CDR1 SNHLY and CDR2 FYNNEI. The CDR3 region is CASSESSTTDTQYF. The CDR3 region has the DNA TGTGCCAGCAGTGAATCCTCTACCACAGATACGCAGTATTTT. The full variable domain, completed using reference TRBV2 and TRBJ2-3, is EPEVTQTPSHQVTQMGQEVILRCVPISNHLYFYWYRQILGQKVEFLVSFYNNEISEKSEIFDDQFSVERPDGSNFTLKIRSTKLEDSAMYFCASSESSTTDTQYFGPGTRLTVL.

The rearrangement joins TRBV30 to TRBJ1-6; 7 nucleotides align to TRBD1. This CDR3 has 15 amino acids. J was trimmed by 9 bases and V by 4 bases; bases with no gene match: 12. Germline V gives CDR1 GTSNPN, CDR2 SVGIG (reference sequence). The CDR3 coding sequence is TGTGCCTGGACATCTGCGGACAGGACGACTTCACCCCTCCACTTT. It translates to CAWTSADRTTSPLHF.

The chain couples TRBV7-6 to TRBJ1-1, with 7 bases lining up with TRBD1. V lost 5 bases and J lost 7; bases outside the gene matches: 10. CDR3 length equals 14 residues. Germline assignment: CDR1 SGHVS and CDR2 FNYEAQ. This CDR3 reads CASSLSRQGGEAFF. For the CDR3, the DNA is TGTGCCAGCAGCCTTAGTCGACAGGGAGGTGAAGCTTTCTTT.

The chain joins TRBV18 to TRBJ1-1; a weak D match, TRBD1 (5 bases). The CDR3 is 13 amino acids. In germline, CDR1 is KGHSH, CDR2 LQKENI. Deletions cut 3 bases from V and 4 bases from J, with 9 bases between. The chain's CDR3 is CASSPWGGTEAFF. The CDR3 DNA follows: TGTGCCAGCTCACCTTGGGGGGGCACTGAAGCTTTCTTT.

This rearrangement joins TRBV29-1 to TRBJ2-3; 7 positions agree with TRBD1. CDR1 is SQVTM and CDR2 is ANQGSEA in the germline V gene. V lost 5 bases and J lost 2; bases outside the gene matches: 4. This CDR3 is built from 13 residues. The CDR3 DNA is TGCAGCGTTCCCGGGACAGTCACAGATACGCAGTATTTT. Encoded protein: CSVPGTVTDTQYF.

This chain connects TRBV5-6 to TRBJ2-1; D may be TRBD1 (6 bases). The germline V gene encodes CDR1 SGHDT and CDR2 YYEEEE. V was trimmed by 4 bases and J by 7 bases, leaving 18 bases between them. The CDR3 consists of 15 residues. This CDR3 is CASSPMGAGTNEQFF. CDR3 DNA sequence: TGTGCCAGCAGCCCGATGGGGGCGGGTACGAATGAGCAGTTCTTC.

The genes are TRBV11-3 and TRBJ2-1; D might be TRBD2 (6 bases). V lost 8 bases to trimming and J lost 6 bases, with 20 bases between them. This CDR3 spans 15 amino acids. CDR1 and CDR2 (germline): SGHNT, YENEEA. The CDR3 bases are TGTGCCAGCTCCCGGGGGAAGCTTGGGGGCAATGAGCAGTTCTTC. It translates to CASSRGKLGGNEQFF. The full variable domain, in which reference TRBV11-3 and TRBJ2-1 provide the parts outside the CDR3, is EAGVVQSPRYKIIEKKQPVAFWCNPISGHNTLYWYLQNLGQGPELLIRYENEEAVDDSQLPKDRFSAERLKGVDSTLKIQPAELGDSAVYLCASSRGKLGGNEQFFGPGTRLTVL.

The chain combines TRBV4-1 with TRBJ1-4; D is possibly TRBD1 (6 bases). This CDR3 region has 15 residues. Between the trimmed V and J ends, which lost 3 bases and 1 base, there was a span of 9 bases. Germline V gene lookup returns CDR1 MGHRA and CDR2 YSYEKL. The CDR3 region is CASSQPGQTNEKLFF. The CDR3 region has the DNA TGCGCCAGCAGCCAGCCGGGACAAACTAATGAAAAACTGTTTTTT.

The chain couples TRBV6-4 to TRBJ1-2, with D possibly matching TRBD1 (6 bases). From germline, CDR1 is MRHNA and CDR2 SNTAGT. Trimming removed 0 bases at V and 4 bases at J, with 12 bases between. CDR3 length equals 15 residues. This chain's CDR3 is CASSDSFGQSYGYTF. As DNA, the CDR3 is TGTGCCAGCAGTGACTCCTTTGGACAGTCCTATGGCTACACCTTC.

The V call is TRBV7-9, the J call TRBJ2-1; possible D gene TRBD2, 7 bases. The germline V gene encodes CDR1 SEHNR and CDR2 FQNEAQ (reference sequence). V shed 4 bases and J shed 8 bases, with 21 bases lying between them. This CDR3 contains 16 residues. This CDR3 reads CASSYSGAGTKDEQFF. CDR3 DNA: TGTGCCAGCAGCTACTCGGGGGCAGGGACTAAGGATGAGCAGTTCTTC.

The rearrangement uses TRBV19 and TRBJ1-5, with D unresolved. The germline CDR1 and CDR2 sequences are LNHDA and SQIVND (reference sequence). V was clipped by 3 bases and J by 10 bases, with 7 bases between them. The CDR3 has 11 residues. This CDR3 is CASSIPGPQHF. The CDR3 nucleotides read TGTGCCAGTAGTATTCCGGGACCCCAGCATTTT.

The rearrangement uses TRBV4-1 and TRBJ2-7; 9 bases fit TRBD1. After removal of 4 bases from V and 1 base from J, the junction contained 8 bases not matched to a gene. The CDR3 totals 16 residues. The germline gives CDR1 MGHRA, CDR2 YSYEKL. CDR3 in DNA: TGCGCCAGCAGCCGCGCCCCGGGACAGGGATCCTACGAGCAGTACTTC. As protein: CASSRAPGQGSYEQYF.

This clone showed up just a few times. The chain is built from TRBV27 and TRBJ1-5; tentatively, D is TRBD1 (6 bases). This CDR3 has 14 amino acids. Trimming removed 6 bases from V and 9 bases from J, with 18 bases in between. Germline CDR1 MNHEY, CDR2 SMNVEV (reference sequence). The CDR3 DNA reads TGTGCCAGCAGCCCAGGGGAGGGCGCGTGGCCCCAGCATTTT. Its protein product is CASSPGEGAWPQHF.